Listed below are T cell receptor beta chains from one sample, sequenced in a study of control samples from healthy donors and cancer patients. This table comes from immunoSEQ multiplex PCR, and its TCRdb copy is limited to in-frame clones, with some not included. Of some 80,000 clones listed, approximately 92% are singletons. Sample: blood. These receptors originate from a woman aged 60 to 75 in good health. The CDR3 runs from the conserved cysteine through the conserved F or W. D genes are given only for firm matches. Size values are once, few and many counts, or a class for expanded clones, and some rows have none.

TRBV4-1,-,TRBJ1-3,TRBD1,CASSQEPWTGVTGNTIYF,TGCGCCAGCAGCCAAGAACCCTGGACAGGGGTAACTGGAAACACCATATATTTT
TRBV10-1,-,TRBJ2-1,-,CASSESASNEQFF,TGCGCCAGCAGTGAGTCCGCGTCGAATGAGCAGTTCTTC
TRBV7-9,once,TRBJ2-7,-,CASSRSRVEQYF,TGTGCCAGCAGCCGATCCAGGGTCGAGCAGTACTTC
TRBV25-1,-,TRBJ1-1,-,CASRGKGLPRNTEAFF,TGTGCCAGCAGAGGGAAGGGTTTACCAAGGAACACTGAAGCTTTCTTT
TRBV29-1,once,TRBJ2-7,TRBD1,CSVGQGVGTYEQYF,TGCAGCGTTGGCCAGGGGGTTGGAACCTACGAGCAGTACTTC
TRBV6-5,-,TRBJ1-2,-,CASNRGVGYTF,TGTGCCAGCAACCGGGGGGTTGGCTACACCTTC
TRBV4-2,-,TRBJ1-6,TRBD1,CASSQRIGTENSPLHF,TGTGCCAGCAGCCAGAGAATAGGGACAGAAAATTCACCCCTCCACTTT
TRBV28,-,TRBJ1-5,-,CASSSPPGTRNSNQPQHF,TGTGCCAGCAGTTCGCCCCCCGGGACCCGAAATAGCAATCAGCCCCAGCATTTT
TRBV6-1,-,TRBJ1-3,-,CASSEGTTGNTIYF,TGTGCCAGCAGTGAAGGGACAACTGGAAACACCATATATTTT
TRBV18,-,TRBJ2-6,-,CASSPLSSGANVLTF,TGTGCCAGCTCACCACTTAGCTCTGGGGCCAACGTCCTGACTTTC
TRBV6-5,once,TRBJ1-1,TRBD1,CASRVSGGTEAFF,TGTGCCAGCAGAGTTTCAGGGGGAACTGAAGCTTTCTTT
TRBV6-2/TRBV6-3,-,TRBJ2-1,-,CASSTFGGPYNEQFF,TGTGCCAGCAGTACCTTCGGGGGGCCCTACAATGAGCAGTTCTTC
TRBV7-2,-,TRBJ2-1,-,CASSLMYNEQFF,TGTGCCAGCAGCTTAATGTACAATGAGCAGTTCTTC
TRBV2,-,TRBJ1-5,-,CASTLDYSNQPQHF,TGTGCCAGCACCCTGGACTATAGCAATCAGCCCCAGCATTTT
TRBV28,-,TRBJ2-5,-,CASSLPGALGETQYF,TGTGCCAGCAGTTTACCGGGGGCGCTTGGGGAGACCCAGTACTTC
TRBV19,-,TRBJ2-1,TRBD2,CASSITGTSGTSSYNEQFF,TGTGCCAGTAGTATCACCGGGACTAGCGGAACTAGCTCCTACAATGAGCAGTTCTTC
TRBV28,-,TRBJ1-2,-,CASNPQGSYGYTF,TGTGCCAGTAATCCTCAGGGTTCCTATGGCTACACCTTC
TRBV28,-,TRBJ1-5,TRBD1,CASSTGQASNQPQHF,TGTGCCAGCAGCACGGGACAGGCATCCAATCAGCCCCAGCATTTT
TRBV5-6,few,TRBJ1-5,-,CASSLGRGGLAQPQHF,TGTGCCAGCAGCTTGGGGCGGGGCGGATTGGCTCAGCCCCAGCATTTT
TRBV19,-,TRBJ1-2,-,CASSLAGLSGYTF,TGTGCCAGTAGTCTGGCGGGCCTGTCGGGCTACACCTTC
TRBV4-1,-,TRBJ2-2,-,CASSQGPPPPATGELFF,TGCGCCAGCAGCCAAGGGCCACCTCCCCCGGCCACCGGGGAGCTGTTTTTT
TRBV5-1,-,TRBJ1-1,-,CASSLGMYTEAFF,TGCGCCAGCAGCTTGGGGATGTACACTGAAGCTTTCTTT
TRBV27,-,TRBJ2-1,-,CASIVRWDRYNEQFF,TGTGCCAGCATCGTGAGGTGGGACCGGTACAATGAGCAGTTCTTC
TRBV11-2,-,TRBJ2-7,-,CASSFRVSSYEQYF,TGTGCCAGCAGCTTTCGGGTTAGCTCCTACGAGCAGTACTTC
TRBV5-1,-,TRBJ2-7,TRBD2,CASSLSGGLYEQYF,TGCGCCAGCAGCTTGAGCGGGGGGCTCTACGAGCAGTACTTC
TRBV16,-,TRBJ1-2,TRBD1,CASSHGQGSYGYTF,TGTGCCAGCAGCCACGGACAGGGGAGCTATGGCTACACCTTC
TRBV11-2,-,TRBJ2-7,TRBD2,CASSRSGSFYEQYF,TGTGCCAGCAGCCGTAGCGGGAGTTTTTACGAGCAGTACTTC
TRBV30,-,TRBJ2-6,-,CAWRLVGPSGANVLTF,TGTGCCTGGAGACTTGTTGGCCCTTCTGGGGCCAACGTCCTGACTTTC
TRBV27,-,TRBJ2-5,-,CASRLRDSRQETQYF,TGTGCCAGCAGACTCCGGGACTCCCGCCAAGAGACCCAGTACTTC
TRBV28,-,TRBJ1-1,-,CASSLSNRGGEAFF,TGTGCCAGCAGTTTAAGTAACAGAGGGGGTGAAGCTTTCTTT
TRBV27,once,TRBJ1-2,TRBD1,CASSLQGAANYGYTF,TGTGCCAGCAGCTTACAGGGGGCCGCTAACTATGGCTACACCTTC
TRBV28,once,TRBJ2-1,TRBD2,CASSSKLAGGAREQFF,TGTGCCAGCAGTTCCAAACTAGCGGGAGGTGCCCGGGAGCAGTTCTTC
TRBV6-4,-,TRBJ2-2,-,CASRLLVNPTGELFF,TGTGCCAGCAGGCTACTAGTTAACCCCACCGGGGAGCTGTTTTTT
TRBV5-1,-,TRBJ2-7,TRBD1,CASSLGQGRTEQYF,TGCGCCAGCAGCTTGGGACAGGGTCGTACCGAGCAGTACTTC
TRBV24-1,-,TRBJ2-3,-,CATSDLSLADSSTDTQYF,TGTGCCACCAGTGATTTGAGTTTAGCGGACTCTAGCACAGATACGCAGTATTTT